This T cell receptor beta chain was sequenced for a study of CD8+CD57+ T cells in acquired aplastic anemia. Study at large: Healthy donors averaged roughly 11 million reads for CD4+ cells.

Notes on this clonotype: Its antigen is currently unknown.

The CDR3 covers 13 residues. The V end was cut by 4 bases, the J end by 7 bases, with 16 bases between. Germline assignment: CDR1 DFQATT and CDR2 SNEGSKA (reference sequence). The use of genomic DNA as template underpinned the TCR beta VDJ and CDR3 profiling. TCRdb used MiXCR to reprocess the reads, holding one entry per CDR3 protein. This sample has 350,000 to 450,000 distinct CDR3 sequences; 55% to 70% occur once, and the top ten carry 3% to 5%. Study-level findings and limits: Common to patients and controls were twenty-nine CD8+ CDR3 sequences. Levels of CD8+ Simpson's diversity were not significantly distinct in patients versus controls.

The receptor was derived from a human donor in good health, serving as a control. This chain joins TRBV20-1 and TRBJ1-2; D is perhaps TRBD1 (6 bases). The sequencing input was sorted CD4+, CD8+, or CD8+CD57+ T cells (not recorded which) from PBMCs. CDR3 region: CSATKRGGRGYTF. In nucleotides, the CDR3 is TGCAGTGCTACAAAGCGGGGGGGCCGTGGCTACACCTTC.